The 30 T cell receptor beta chains presented below share a single source sample, sequenced in a study of blood T cell repertoires in COVID-19. Only in-frame clones appear in the TCRdb table, and some are missing; sequencing was by immunoSEQ multiplex PCR. Among 150,000 to 200,000 clones, about 85% were seen once, and the ten largest hold 9.8%. Input material: peripheral blood. These receptor sequences come from a woman older than 75 with acute or convalescent COVID-19.

The chain is built from TRBV5-6 and TRBJ1-2, with D uncertain. Germline loops: CDR1 SGHDT, CDR2 YYEEEE. V was clipped by 4 bases and J by 3 bases, with 16 bases between them. The CDR3 spans 15 residues. The DNA of the CDR3 is TGTGCCAGCAGCCACCCAGGTGGCAGCTACTATGGCTACACCTTC. As protein: CASSHPGGSYYGYTF.

The rearrangement links TRBV10-3 to TRBJ1-3; D gene unclear. The CDR3 loop spans 14 amino acids. Germline V gene data show CDR1 as ENHRY and CDR2 as SYGVKD. V dropped 6 bases and J dropped 1 base, with 10 bases sitting between them. The CDR3 here is CAISGGESGNTIYF. CDR3 sequence (DNA): TGTGCCATCAGCGGAGGAGAATCTGGAAACACCATATATTTT.

The chain has TRBV27 and TRBJ1-3, with D maybe TRBD1 (6 bases). The CDR3 is made up of 14 amino acids. Trimming pared 5 bases from V and 4 bases from J, leaving 12 bases between. Looked up from germline, CDR1 is MNHEY and CDR2 is SMNVEV (reference sequence). CDR3 nucleotides: TGTGCCAGCAGTACAGGGTATTCGGGAAACACCATATATTTT. This translates into CASSTGYSGNTIYF.

The V gene is TRBV3-1 (or the pseudogene TRBV3-2), the J gene TRBJ1-1, with D possibly TRBD1 on 5 matching bases. The CDR3 has 16 residues. Germline V gives CDR1 LGHDT, CDR2 YNNKEL (reference sequence). Trimming took 3 bases from V and 0 from J, leaving 14 bases between them. As DNA, the CDR3 is TGTGCCAGCAGCCAGGGGGGGTGGGCGATGAACACTGAAGCTTTCTTT. It translates to CASSQGGWAMNTEAFF.

The gene calls are TRBV29-1 and TRBJ1-1; 12 positions match TRBD1. After removal of 4 bases from V and 4 bases from J, the junction contained 4 bases not matched to a gene. CDR3 length equals 14 residues. The germline V gene encodes CDR1 SQVTM and CDR2 ANQGSEA. The CDR3 reads CSVVRDRGLTEAFF. The DNA of the CDR3 is TGCAGCGTTGTACGGGACAGGGGGCTCACTGAAGCTTTCTTT.

The gene calls are TRBV29-1 and TRBJ1-1; 10 bases align to TRBD1. V dropped 7 bases and J dropped 0; count of bases not matched to a gene: 2. Germline V gene lookup returns CDR1 SQVTM and CDR2 ANQGSEA. CDR3 length equals 13 residues. The DNA for the CDR3 is TGCAGCGGGGGGACAGGGGTGAACACTGAAGCTTTCTTT. This codes for CSGGTGVNTEAFF.

This clone was observed a handful of times. This rearrangement joins TRBV9 to TRBJ2-2; 9 nucleotides match TRBD1. CDR3 size: 16 residues. Germline V gives CDR1 SGDLS, CDR2 YYNGEE. V was pared by 4 bases and J by 5 bases, with 9 bases of the junction left unmatched. CDR3 coding DNA: TGTGCCAGCAGCCCCGGAGGGGGGACAGGGACCGGGGAGCTGTTTTTT. Amino acid sequence: CASSPGGGTGTGELFF.

V gene TRBV10-1 combines with J gene TRBJ2-2; tentatively, D is TRBD2 (5 bases). Deletions cut 0 bases from V and 3 bases from J, with 5 bases between. Germline CDR1 and CDR2: WNHNN and SYGVQD (reference sequence). This CDR3 comprises 14 residues. DNA of the CDR3: TGCGCCAGCAGTGAGTCGAGGGACACCGGGGAGCTGTTTTTT. The encoded protein is CASSESRDTGELFF.

J is TRBJ2-4 and V is TRBV19; D unresolved. V was pared by 0 bases and J by 1 base, with 4 bases between. The germline CDR1 and CDR2 sequences are LNHDA and SQIVND (reference sequence). The CDR3 is made up of 14 amino acids. This CDR3 reads CASSIEAAKNIQYF. CDR3 nucleotides: TGTGCCAGTAGTATAGAGGCTGCCAAAAACATTCAGTACTTC.

This chain links TRBV4-3 with TRBJ2-2, with 8 bases that match TRBD1. The CDR3 consists of 17 residues. J gave up 3 bases and V 1 base, and 7 bases lay outside the gene matches. In germline, CDR1 is LGHNA, CDR2 YSLEER. The CDR3 loop reads CASSQGPGQADTGELFF. The CDR3 DNA sequence: TGCGCCAGCAGCCAAGGGCCGGGACAGGCTGACACCGGGGAGCTGTTTTTT.

The rearrangement links TRBV5-1 to TRBJ2-3; the D gene is possibly TRBD2 (5 bases). This CDR3 has 16 amino acids. Trimming pared 2 bases from V and 0 bases from J, leaving 13 bases between. Germline V lookup: CDR1 SGHRS, CDR2 YFSETQ. The CDR3 sequence: CASSFSGSPSTDTQYF. CDR3 sequence (DNA): TGCGCCAGCAGCTTCTCGGGGAGCCCTAGCACAGATACGCAGTATTTT.

The chain employs TRBV4-1 and TRBJ2-7; 8 bases fit TRBD1. Germline V lookup: CDR1 MGHRA, CDR2 YSYEKL. The trim removed 1 base at V and 5 bases at J, leaving 7 bases unmatched. The CDR3 has 15 amino acids. CDR3 amino acids: CASSQGRTGSHEQYF. In DNA, the CDR3 is TGCGCCAGCAGCCAAGGACGGACAGGGAGCCACGAGCAGTACTTC.

The chain uses TRBV6-1 and TRBJ2-5; no definite D call. Deletions cut 3 bases from V and 4 bases from J, with 9 bases between. The CDR3 spans 13 residues. Germline loops: CDR1 MNHNS, CDR2 SASEGT. CDR3 nucleotide sequence: TGTGCCAGCAGTGAGGGCTTCGGAGAGACCCAGTACTTC. Its translation: CASSEGFGETQYF.

The genes are TRBV18 and TRBJ1-6, with a tentative D call TRBD1 (5 bases). CDR1 is KGHSH and CDR2 is LQKENI in the germline V gene. Trimming took off 6 bases at V and 4 bases at J, with 10 bases between the two ends. The CDR3 has 14 amino acids. Written as DNA, the CDR3 is TGTGCCAGCTCTGACAGAGATTATAATTCACCCCTCCACTTT. Translation gives CASSDRDYNSPLHF.

This clone was observed a few times. This sequence joins TRBV7-2 and TRBJ2-3; TRBD1 agrees at 7 bases. The V gene end was trimmed by 2 bases and the J gene end by 5 bases; junction bases not matched to a gene: 7. This CDR3 has 15 amino acids. Looked up from germline, CDR1 is SGHTA and CDR2 is FQGNSA. Here the CDR3 DNA reads TGTGCCAGCAGCTTATGGGGACAGAACCAAGATACGCAGTATTTT. Encoded protein: CASSLWGQNQDTQYF.

The chain couples TRBV18 to TRBJ2-7, with D possibly matching TRBD2 (6 bases). This CDR3 region has 14 residues. The V end was cut by 3 bases, the J end by 2 bases, with 11 bases between. Germline V gives CDR1 KGHSH, CDR2 LQKENI. CDR3 sequence reads: CASSPGGQAYEQYF. CDR3 DNA sequence: TGTGCCAGCTCACCTGGAGGGCAGGCCTACGAGCAGTACTTC.

In DNA form, the CDR3 reads TGTGCCAGCAGCTCCCGACGGGCGAACACCGGGGAGCTGTTTTTT. Translating gives CASSSRRANTGELFF. The chain links TRBV27 to TRBJ2-2; no reliable D call. V was trimmed by 6 bases and J by 0 bases, leaving 11 bases between them. The CDR3 consists of 15 residues. Germline V gene data show CDR1 as MNHEY and CDR2 as SMNVEV (reference sequence).

The count of this clone is one. The rearrangement uses TRBV5-1 and TRBJ2-6; D is undetermined. Germline assignment: CDR1 SGHRS and CDR2 YFSETQ. V was trimmed by 4 bases and J by 2 bases, leaving 19 bases between them. CDR3 length equals 18 residues. CDR3 sequence: CASSLGSDGWAGANVLTF. The CDR3 DNA reads as TGCGCCAGCAGCCTGGGGTCCGACGGGTGGGCTGGGGCCAACGTCCTGACTTTC.

This chain joins TRBV3-1 (or the pseudogene TRBV3-2) and TRBJ1-5; possibly TRBD1 for D (6 bases). The CDR3 runs 14 residues. The germline V gene encodes CDR1 LGHDT and CDR2 YNNKEL (reference sequence). Trimming stripped 4 bases from V and 3 bases from J, with 10 bases between. CDR3 DNA: TGTGCCAGCAGCCTCGGACAGCTCAATCAGCCCCAGCATTTT. Its protein product is CASSLGQLNQPQHF.

This clone has a single count. The chain combines TRBV15 with TRBJ1-5; weak D call: TRBD1 (6 bases). V shed 0 bases and J shed 0 bases, with 21 bases lying between them. From germline, CDR1 is LNHNV and CDR2 YYDKDF (reference sequence). The CDR3 consists of 20 residues. CDR3 bases: TGTGCCACCAGCAGAGACCTAACTTCCGGGACATCGGATAGCAATCAGCCCCAGCATTTT. The encoded protein is CATSRDLTSGTSDSNQPQHF. Full variable domain (missing parts from reference TRBV15 and TRBJ1-5): DAMVIQNPRYQVTQFGKPVTLSCSQTLNHNVMYWYQQKSSQAPKLLFHYYDKDFNNEADTPDNFQSRRPNTSFCFLDIRSPGLGDTAMYLCATSRDLTSGTSDSNQPQHFGDGTRLSIL.

The chain couples TRBV7-2 to TRBJ2-1, with 9 bases matching TRBD1. The CDR3 consists of 17 residues. The germline gives CDR1 SGHTA, CDR2 FQGNSA. Trimming took 5 bases from V and 7 from J; bases not matched to a gene: 15. Written as DNA, the CDR3 is TGTGCCAGCAGCCCCCGACAGGGGGAATCGGGTCCGAATGAGCAGTTCTTC. As protein: CASSPRQGESGPNEQFF.

This clone was observed once. The J gene is TRBJ2-1, the V gene TRBV18, with TRBD1 identical over 9 bases. CDR3 length: 15 residues. CDR1 and CDR2 from the germline V gene are KGHSH and LQKENI. Unmatched junction bases numbered 8, after V lost 6 bases and J lost 5 bases. The CDR3 DNA is TGTGCCAGCTCCCCTAGGGGACAGGGCCACAATGAGCAGTTCTTC. Its translation is CASSPRGQGHNEQFF. Filled out from reference TRBV18 and TRBJ2-1, the complete variable domain reads NAGVMQNPRHLVRRRGQEARLRCSPMKGHSHVYWYRQLPEEGLKFMVYLQKENIIDESGMPKERFSAEFPKEGPSILRIQQVVRGDSAAYFCASSPRGQGHNEQFFGPGTRLTVL.

This clone was counted only a few times. Other DNA sequences in this sample translate to the same CDR3. This chain uses TRBV6-5 with TRBJ2-7; TRBD2 agrees at 7 bases. After removal of 0 bases from V and 9 bases from J, the junction contained 5 bases not matched to a gene. CDR1 and CDR2 (germline): MNHEY, SVGAGI. The CDR3 runs 13 residues. The CDR3 nucleotides read TGTGCCAGCAGTTACTCGTCGGGAGGAGTGCAGTACTTC. This gives the protein CASSYSSGGVQYF.

The rearrangement links TRBV11-2 to TRBJ1-1, with TRBD1 identical over 7 bases. The CDR3 is 13 residues long. CDR1 SGHAT and CDR2 FQNNGV come from the germline V gene. V lost 1 base, J lost 7 bases, and 3 bases stayed unmatched. The CDR3 sequence is CASSLGRGDEAFF. CDR3 DNA sequence: TGTGCCAGCAGCTTAGGCAGGGGGGATGAAGCTTTCTTT.

This rearrangement joins TRBV7-2 to TRBJ2-7; possibly TRBD2 for D (6 bases). CDR3 length: 16 residues. Trimming took off 4 bases at V and 0 bases at J, with 16 bases between the two ends. Germline V gives CDR1 SGHTA, CDR2 FQGNSA. CDR3 sequence: CASSSSGGMASYEQYF. Written as DNA, the CDR3 is TGTGCCAGCAGCTCTTCGGGCGGGATGGCCTCCTACGAGCAGTACTTC.

The chain joins TRBV28 to TRBJ2-7; possibly TRBD1 for D (6 bases). The germline V gene has CDR1 MDHEN and CDR2 SYDVKM. The CDR3 has 13 residues. V shed 8 bases and J shed 3 bases, with 14 bases lying between them. CDR3 DNA: TGTGCCAGCGGAGACAGGTATGACTACGAGCAGTACTTC. Residues: CASGDRYDYEQYF.

The rearrangement uses TRBV5-4 and TRBJ2-7; a weak D match, TRBD2 (6 bases). The CDR3 contains 14 residues. Germline CDR1 and CDR2: SGHNT and YYREEE (reference sequence). V gave up 0 bases and J gave up 4 bases, with 11 bases separating them. DNA for the CDR3: TGTGCCAGCAGCTTGGGGGGGAGGCGTTACGAGCAGTACTTC. Encoded protein: CASSLGGRRYEQYF.

V and J are TRBV7-2 and TRBJ2-1; D is undetermined. Germline V CDR1 and CDR2: SGHTA, FQGNSA. This CDR3 contains 14 residues. With 6 bases removed from V and 1 base from J, the gap between germline ends came to 10 bases. For the CDR3, the DNA is TGTGCCAGCAGACTCGGTCCTTCCTACAATGAGCAGTTCTTC. It codes for CASRLGPSYNEQFF.

This clone has only one observation. The V and J genes are TRBV19 and TRBJ1-3, with no clear D. The CDR3 has 14 amino acids. Deletions cut 6 bases from V and 0 bases from J, with 9 bases between. Germline V gives CDR1 LNHDA, CDR2 SQIVND (reference sequence). This CDR3 is CASSAPSSGNTIYF. CDR3 DNA sequence: TGTGCCAGTAGCGCTCCCAGCTCTGGAAACACCATATATTTT.

The gene calls are TRBV7-2 and TRBJ1-1; D is uncertain. V was cut by 5 bases and J by 4 bases, with 11 bases left in between. CDR1 SGHTA and CDR2 FQGNSA come from the germline V gene. The CDR3 runs 13 residues. CDR3 in DNA: TGTGCCAGCAGCGCCCTCTCAGTCACTGAAGCTTTCTTT. Residues: CASSALSVTEAFF.